Listed below are T cell receptor beta chains from one sample, sequenced in a study of shared clonotypes between healthy human individuals. TCRdb's table, derived via immunoSEQ multiplex PCR, lists solely in-frame clones and lacks some. This sample has 550,000 to 800,000 clones, with less than 95% found just once. The specimen sequenced was memory CD8+ T cells from PBMCs. Source of these receptors: a man between 18 and 35 years old in good health. Some clones in this sample may be carry-over from other donors' samples. The CDR3 runs from the conserved cysteine through the conserved F or W. The D gene is left open where the match is weak. Clone size is given for some rows only: seen once, a few or many times, or a class if the clone is expanded.

clone size,V gene,D gene,J gene,CDR3 protein,CDR3 DNA
.,TRBV4-2,TRBD1,TRBJ2-1,CASSQYPLAGQGAYEQFF,TGTGCCAGCAGCCAATATCCCCTTGCGGGACAGGGGGCCTATGAGCAGTTCTTC
.,TRBV7-9,.,TRBJ2-1,CASSLGEFGYNEQFF,TGTGCCAGCAGCTTGGGCGAGTTTGGCTACAATGAGCAGTTCTTC
.,TRBV7-6,.,TRBJ1-1,CASSLAGGVNTEAFF,TGTGCCAGCAGCTTAGCGGGGGGGGTGAACACTGAAGCTTTCTTT
.,TRBV5-1,.,TRBJ1-2,CASSSVRPELYGYTF,TGCGCCAGCAGCTCCGTCAGGCCGGAACTCTATGGCTACACCTTC
.,TRBV7-9,.,TRBJ2-7,CASSLYGPGYEQYF,TGTGCCAGCAGCTTATACGGGCCGGGCTACGAGCAGTACTTC
.,TRBV7-2,.,TRBJ2-3,CASSPYPADTQYF,TGTGCCAGCAGCCCCTACCCCGCAGATACGCAGTATTTT
.,TRBV7-9,.,TRBJ1-2,CASSSLDREGYTF,TGTGCCAGCAGCTCTTTAGACCGCGAGGGCTACACCTTC
few,TRBV27,.,TRBJ1-1,CASSSVDTEAFF,TGTGCCAGCAGTTCGGTTGACACTGAAGCTTTCTTT
.,TRBV6-1,.,TRBJ2-7,CASSEPLTYEQYF,TGTGCCAGCAGTGAACCTCTAACCTACGAGCAGTACTTC
.,TRBV29-1,TRBD2,TRBJ2-7,CSGSTSGSVEQYF,TGCAGCGGCTCCACTAGCGGGAGCGTGGAGCAGTACTTC
.,TRBV27,TRBD2,TRBJ2-2,CASSFGTSGSQGRTGELFF,TGTGCCAGCAGTTTCGGGACTAGCGGGAGTCAGGGTCGGACCGGGGAGCTGTTTTTT
.,TRBV5-5,TRBD1,TRBJ2-7,CASSTRAGTGFYEQYF,TGTGCCAGCAGCACTAGGGCCGGGACAGGGTTTTACGAGCAGTACTTC
.,TRBV6-6,.,TRBJ2-1,CASSYSGLYNEQFF,TGTGCCAGCAGTTACTCAGGGCTCTACAATGAGCAGTTCTTC
.,TRBV27,.,TRBJ2-7,CASSLIIGSPYEQYF,TGTGCCAGCAGTTTAATTATAGGCAGTCCCTACGAGCAGTACTTC
.,TRBV7-2,.,TRBJ2-1,CASSFQRSYNEQFF,TGTGCCAGCAGCTTCCAGCGTTCCTACAATGAGCAGTTCTTC
.,TRBV6-5,TRBD1,TRBJ1-2,CASSYRQGRDYGYTF,TGTGCCAGCAGTTACCGACAGGGGCGCGACTATGGCTACACCTTC
.,TRBV4-1,.,TRBJ1-5,CASSQAQDQPQHF,TGCGCCAGCAGCCAAGCCCAAGACCAGCCCCAGCATTTT
.,TRBV25-1,.,TRBJ1-6,CASSEWDGDRGSPLHF,TGTGCCAGCAGTGAATGGGACGGTGACCGAGGTTCACCCCTCCACTTT
.,TRBV6-4,.,TRBJ2-1,CASSDSRPGEQFF,TGTGCCAGCAGTGACTCCCGTCCCGGTGAGCAGTTCTTC
.,TRBV7-9,.,TRBJ1-1,CASSRGQMNTEAFF,TGTGCCAGCAGCCGCGGACAGATGAACACTGAAGCTTTCTTT
.,TRBV28,TRBD1,TRBJ1-2,CASSTGTDYGYTF,TGTGCCAGCAGTACCGGGACAGACTATGGCTACACCTTC
.,TRBV9,.,TRBJ2-5,CASSSLGSRTRGETQYF,TGTGCCAGCAGCTCACTGGGAAGCAGGACCCGGGGTGAGACCCAGTACTTC
once,TRBV9,TRBD1,TRBJ1-1,CASSDQGAVKYTEAFF,TGTGCCAGCAGCGACCAGGGGGCGGTCAAGTACACTGAAGCTTTCTTT
.,TRBV9,TRBD2,TRBJ2-7,CASSVGGGTSSYEQYF,TGTGCCAGCAGCGTAGGTGGGGGGACTAGCTCCTACGAGCAGTACTTC